Listed below are T cell receptor beta chains from one sample, sequenced in a study of PD-L1 blockade in urothelial cancer. Assay: immunoSEQ multiplex PCR; the TCRdb copy retains only in-frame clones and omits some. This table has about 63,000 clones, approximately 80% appearing once. Sequenced here: PBMCs, sampled around atezolizumab (anti-PD-L1) treatment. The receptors were sampled from a man between 65 and 79 years old with urothelial cancer. CDR3s include the opening cysteine and the closing phenylalanine or tryptophan. Fields, in order: D gene, V gene, J gene, clone size, CDR3 DNA, CDR3 protein. A D gene is named only where the DNA matches it firmly. Not every row has a clone size; where given, it reads once, few, many or a size class.

>TRBD1|TRBV6-5|TRBJ2-1|NA
TGTGCCAGCAGCCAGACAGGGTTCTCCTACAATGAGCAGTTCTTC
CASSQTGFSYNEQFF
>TRBD2|TRBV4-2|TRBJ2-1|NA
TGTGCCAGCAGCCCAAACGCAGGAGCGGGGGAACCCAATGAGCAGTTCTTC
CASSPNAGAGEPNEQFF
>NA|TRBV7-6|TRBJ2-7|NA
TGTGCCAGCCAAGCGTCGGGTCGCGTCGAGCAGTACTTC
CASQASGRVEQYF
>NA|TRBV28|TRBJ1-1|NA
TGTGCCAGCAGTTTGTCCCCAGGGAACACTGAAGCTTTCTTT
CASSLSPGNTEAFF
>TRBD1|TRBV2|TRBJ2-2|few
TGTGCCAGCCAGGACAGGCAGACTGCCGGGGAGCTGTTTTTT
CASQDRQTAGELFF
>NA|TRBV2|TRBJ2-4|once
TGTGCCAGCAGTGAACCAAGGGGGGGCCGAGACATTCAGTACTTC
CASSEPRGGRDIQYF
>NA|TRBV7-8|TRBJ2-2|NA
TGTGCCAGCAGCTCCGGGTGGGGGCTTAACACCGGGGAGCTGTTTTTT
CASSSGWGLNTGELFF
>NA|TRBV14|TRBJ2-7|medium-sized
TGTGCCAGCAGCCAAACAGAAATGGGCGAGCAGTACTTC
CASSQTEMGEQYF
>TRBD1|TRBV27|TRBJ1-6|NA
TGTGCCAGCACGGGACAGACTGATAATTCACCCCTCCACTTT
CASTGQTDNSPLHF
>NA|TRBV15|TRBJ2-1|NA
TGTGCCACCAGCAGAGATGACGGACTAACCTACAATGAGCAGTTCTTC
CATSRDDGLTYNEQFF
>NA|TRBV5-1|TRBJ2-2|NA
TGCGCCAGCAGCCACGGGGGGCAAACGAACACCGGGGAGCTGTTTTTT
CASSHGGQTNTGELFF
>TRBD2|TRBV2|TRBJ2-7|NA
TGTGCCAGCAGAGTTACTAGCGGAGGCGGTGAGCAGTACTTC
CASRVTSGGGEQYF
>NA|TRBV7-2|TRBJ2-1|NA
TGTGCCAGCAACAGGGCCGGGGGAGGGCCGGGAAGTGAGCAGTTCTTC
CASNRAGGGPGSEQFF
>TRBD2|TRBV19|TRBJ2-7|NA
TGTGCCAGTAGTATAAACCCCCCAGCGGGAGTCGATAACGAGCAGTACTTC
CASSINPPAGVDNEQYF
>NA|TRBV19|TRBJ1-5|NA
TGTGCCAGTAGTACGCCCCCCCCCGGGCCCCAGCATTTT
CASSTPPPGPQHF
>NA|TRBV7-9|TRBJ1-1|NA
TGTGCCAGCAGCCTACAAGGCGGTAACACTGAAGCTTTCTTT
CASSLQGGNTEAFF
>TRBD1|TRBV19|TRBJ1-1|NA
TGTGCCAGTAGACGATCGACAGGGGGTGGCGTGAACACTGAAGCTTTCTTT
CASRRSTGGGVNTEAFF
>NA|TRBV19|TRBJ1-2|NA
TGTGCCAGTAGTGGAACAGGGCTACCCTATGGCTACACCTTC
CASSGTGLPYGYTF
>TRBD2|TRBV11-3|TRBJ2-1|NA
TGTGCCAGCAGCCTCGGACTAGCGGGACCAAACAATGAGCAGTTCTTC
CASSLGLAGPNNEQFF
>NA|TRBV18|TRBJ1-1|NA
TGTGCCAGCTCACCACCGACGGGGGTCCCTGATACTGAAGCTTTCTTT
CASSPPTGVPDTEAFF
>TRBD1|TRBV5-1|TRBJ2-7|NA
TGCGCCAGCAGCCGAACAGGGGGCCAAACCTACGAGCAGTACTTC
CASSRTGGQTYEQYF
>TRBD2|TRBV5-4|TRBJ2-5|NA
TGTGCCAGCAGCCCGAAGACTAGCGGAAAAGAGACCCAGTACTTC
CASSPKTSGKETQYF
>NA|TRBV5-1|TRBJ1-4|once
TGCGCCAGCAGCTTGGAAGGGCGGGAGGAAAAACTGTTTTTT
CASSLEGREEKLFF
>NA|TRBV4-3|TRBJ2-3|few
TGCGCCAGCAGCCAACGGGAGAGGGGCACAGATACGCAGTATTTT
CASSQRERGTDTQYF
>NA|TRBV18|TRBJ1-1|few
TGTGCCAGCTCACCCCGACAGGAGAACACTGAAGCTTTCTTT
CASSPRQENTEAFF
>NA|TRBV9|TRBJ1-2|NA
TGTGCCAGCAGCGTAGCTGACTATGGCTACACCTTC
CASSVADYGYTF
>NA|TRBV2|TRBJ2-1|NA
TGTGCCAGCAGTGAGAGGCAGTACAATGAGCAGTTCTTC
CASSERQYNEQFF
>TRBD1|TRBV7-9|TRBJ2-2|NA
TGTGCCAGCAGATTGGGACAGGCCTTTACCGGGGAGCTGTTTTTT
CASRLGQAFTGELFF
>NA|TRBV5-4|TRBJ2-3|NA
TGTGCCAGCAGCTTATCAGGAGGAGATACGCAGTATTTT
CASSLSGGDTQYF
>TRBD2|TRBV5-1|TRBJ2-2|once
TGCGCCAGCAGGCGGACTAGCGGGAGCCCTCACACCGGGGAGGTGTTTTTT
CASRRTSGSPHTGEVFF
>TRBD1|TRBV5-1|TRBJ2-7|NA
TGCGCCAGCAGCTTCCGACAGGGCAGCTCCTACGAGCAGTACTTC
CASSFRQGSSYEQYF
>NA|TRBV7-8|TRBJ2-7|NA
TGTGCCAGCACCCCGCCCCACCAGGGATACGACGAGCAGTACTTC
CASTPPHQGYDEQYF
>TRBD1|TRBV10-3|TRBJ1-2|NA
TGTGCCATCAGCAAAGACAGGGGTAACTATGGCTACACCTTC
CAISKDRGNYGYTF
>NA|TRBV7-7|TRBJ2-5|NA
TGTGCCAGCGGAGGGGGGGGTCAGCAAGAGACCCAGTACTTC
CASGGGGQQETQYF
>NA|TRBV7-2|TRBJ2-3|NA
TGTGCCAGCAGCTTGGACGGGGAGACAGATACGCAGTATTTT
CASSLDGETDTQYF
>NA|TRBV5-4|TRBJ2-5|NA
TGTGCCAGCAGCTCCTTGGAGGGGGCGGGAGAGACCCAGTACTTC
CASSSLEGAGETQYF
>TRBD2|TRBV12-5|TRBJ2-2|NA
TGTGCTAGTGGTTTGACGGGGGGGGCCACCGGGGAGCTGTTTTTT
CASGLTGGATGELFF
>TRBD2|TRBV6-5|TRBJ2-5|NA
TGTGCCAGCAGTTCGGGACTAGCGGGCCAAGAGACCCAGTACTTC
CASSSGLAGQETQYF
>NA|TRBV29-1|TRBJ2-1|once
TGCAGCGTCGCGGAGCCAGGGGCTGAGCAGTTCTTC
CSVAEPGAEQFF
>TRBD1|TRBV15|TRBJ2-7|NA
TGTGCCACCAGCCCGAGGCCCCGGGACAGAGGTTACGAGCAGTACTTC
CATSPRPRDRGYEQYF
>NA|TRBV9|TRBJ1-3|NA
TGTGCCAGCAGCGTAGAAGGGGAAAGTTCTGGAAACACCATATATTTT
CASSVEGESSGNTIYF
>TRBD1|TRBV7-3|TRBJ1-2|NA
TGTGCCAGCAGCTCCGACCCGCAGGGGGCTCGGGGCTACACCTTC
CASSSDPQGARGYTF
>NA|TRBV6-5|TRBJ2-1|once
TGTGCCAGCAGCCGATTGGGGGGTGAGCAGTTCTTC
CASSRLGGEQFF
>NA|TRBV28|TRBJ1-1|few
TGTGCCAGCAGTTTAGGTGAGGCTGAAGCTTTCTTT
CASSLGEAEAFF
>TRBD2|TRBV9|TRBJ2-1|NA
TGTGCCAGCAGCGTGGGAGCGGGAGGGGGTAGATATGTGGGCAATGAGCAGTTCTTC
CASSVGAGGGRYVGNEQFF